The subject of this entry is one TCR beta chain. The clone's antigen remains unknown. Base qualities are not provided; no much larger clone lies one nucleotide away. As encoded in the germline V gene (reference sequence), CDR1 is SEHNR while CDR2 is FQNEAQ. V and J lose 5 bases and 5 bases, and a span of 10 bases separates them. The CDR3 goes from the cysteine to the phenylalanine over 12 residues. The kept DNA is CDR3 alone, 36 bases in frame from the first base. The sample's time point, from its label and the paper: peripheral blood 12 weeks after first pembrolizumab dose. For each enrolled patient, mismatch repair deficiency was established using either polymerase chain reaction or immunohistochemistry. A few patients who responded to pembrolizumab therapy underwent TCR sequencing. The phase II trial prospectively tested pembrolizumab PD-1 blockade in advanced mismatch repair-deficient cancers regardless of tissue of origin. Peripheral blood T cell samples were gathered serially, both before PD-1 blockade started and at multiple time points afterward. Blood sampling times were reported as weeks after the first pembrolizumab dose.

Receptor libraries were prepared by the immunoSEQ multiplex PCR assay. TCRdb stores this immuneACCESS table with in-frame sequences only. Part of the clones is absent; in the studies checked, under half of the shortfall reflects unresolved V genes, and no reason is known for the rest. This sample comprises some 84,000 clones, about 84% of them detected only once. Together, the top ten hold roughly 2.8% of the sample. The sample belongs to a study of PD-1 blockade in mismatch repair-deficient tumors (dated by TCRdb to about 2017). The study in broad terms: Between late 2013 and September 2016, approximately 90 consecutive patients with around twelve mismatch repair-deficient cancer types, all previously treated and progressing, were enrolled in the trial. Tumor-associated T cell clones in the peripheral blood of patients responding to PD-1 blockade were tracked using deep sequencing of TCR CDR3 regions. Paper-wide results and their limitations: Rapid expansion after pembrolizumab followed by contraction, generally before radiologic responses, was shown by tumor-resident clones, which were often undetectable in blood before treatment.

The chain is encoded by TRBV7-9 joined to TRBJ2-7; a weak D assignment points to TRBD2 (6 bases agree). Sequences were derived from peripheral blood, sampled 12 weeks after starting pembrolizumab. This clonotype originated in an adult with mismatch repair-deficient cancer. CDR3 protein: CASSNGGDEQYF. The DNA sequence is TGTGCCAGCAGCAACGGGGGAGACGAGCAGTACTTC.